This T cell receptor (beta chain) is from a study of human T cells and chemical hapten exposure. About the research overall: Patients had diphenylcyclopropenone applied to the scalp weekly throughout the approximately 25-week study.

Time point given: patch test 1, 2 weeks after DPC sensitization. Treatment of the sample: therapeutic diphenylcyclopropenone sensitization with weekly scalp DPC. Blood, whole and unfractionated, served as the source for total RNA extraction. The CDR3 covers 15 residues. Germline lookup yields CDR1 LGHDT and CDR2 YNNKEL (reference sequence). V lost 4 bases, J lost 2 bases, and 4 bases stayed unmatched. Authors' methods: Samples held a median of around 92,000 TCRs, range about 23,224–700,000. TCRdb fed the RACE reads into MiXCR, producing one record per CDR3 protein. These V and J calls derive from TCRdb rather than the authors' analysis. The sample holds around 340,000 distinct CDR3 sequences, about 7% seen once.

The sequenced sample was whole blood, obtained in connection with sensitization to the hapten diphenylcyclopropenone (DPC). This TCR came from a woman aged 18 to 35 with alopecia areata. Some clones in this sample may be carry-over from other donors' samples. The rearrangement uses TRBV3-1 and TRBJ2-1; TRBD1 aligns across 8 bases. The CDR3 here is CASSRGDRTYNEQFF. CDR3 coding DNA: TGTGCCAGCAGCCGGGGGGACAGGACCTACAATGAGCAGTTCTTC.